This T cell receptor beta chain originates from a study of cytomegalovirus exposure and HLA in healthy donors. PCR employed 60 Vbeta and 13 Jbeta primers. Assay used: immunoSEQ multiplex PCR; TCRdb lists only in-frame clones, some missing. The data include 80,000 to 95,000 clones; the top ten clones carry 15%. Trimming shortened V by 6 bases and J by 8 bases, and 13 bases separated the two germline ends. Germline CDR1 and CDR2: DFQATT and SNEGSKA (reference sequence). The CDR3 length is 11 residues. The V and J genes are TRBV20-1 and TRBJ1-2; tentatively, D is TRBD1 (6 bases). The source is a middle-aged man in good health and CMV-seropositive. Sequencing was performed on PBMCs. This CDR3 reads CSAARQGGYTF. In DNA form, the CDR3 reads TGCAGTGCGGCTAGGCAGGGGGGCTACACCTTC.